This T cell receptor beta chain was recovered during a study of cytomegalovirus exposure and HLA in healthy donors (dated by TCRdb to about 2017). Turning to the overall study: An earlier analysis of 587 of the donors reported approximately 300 Gb of sequence data and 100 million to 130 million unique TCR beta sequences from some 180 million T cells. An early release that covered more than 550 HLA-typed donors contained 300 to 350 gigabases of sequencing data and 80 million or so unique TCR sequences. Of the approximately 400 genotyped donors, about 80% fell in the genetic ancestry cluster associated with self-reported Caucasian donors. The aim of the study was to test whether cataloging public T cell receptors could identify signatures of past pathogen exposure. Using immunosequencing, the study profiled T cell repertoires from fewer than 700 subjects and related those repertoires to cytomegalovirus serostatus. In addition to the first cohort of 650 to 750 subjects, a separate validation cohort of over 90 different subjects was used. High-throughput TCR immunosequencing, statistical association of individual TCRs with disease status, and machine learning were combined to predict cytomegalovirus infection status. In a later analysis, previously published TCR beta repertoires from some 640 donors were re-analyzed and high-resolution HLA genotyping was added so that TCR occurrence patterns could be studied. Rather than drawing on any new phenotypic data, the later analysis identified candidate immune exposures from TCR beta sequences and the way those sequences occurred across donors. To decide whether each TCR beta V gene segment behaved as functional or pseudogenic, an earlier analysis of 587 of the donors relied on high-throughput TCR beta sequencing. Donor age, sex, ethnicity and CMV serostatus were compiled alongside the repertoire data. Genome-wide SNP genotypes for about 65% of the roughly 670 donors were used in a later genetic analysis, which treated that subset as a discovery cohort. All discovery cohort repertoires had been generated on a single sequencing platform. Both class I and class II loci were covered by HLA typing, at four-digit resolution. Typing coverage varied by locus: roughly 620-640 donors for A, B, C, DRB1 and DQB1; roughly 560 for DQA1; more than 600 for DPA1; roughly 450 for DPB1. Roughly five DR-DQ haplotypes were handled as single units for association and clustering because linkage in the cohort was strong. Across approximately 420 genotyped donors of the cohort, an average of roughly 250,000 unique TCR beta nucleotide sequences per donor were sequenced, and roughly a sixth of those sequences were non-productive.

Here is what the overall study found, with its caveats: In the study, 164 TCR beta chains were listed as associated with cytomegalovirus. Because HLA typing was unavailable for some donors at each locus, only the typed subset was used in association tests. Compared with equally common non-associated chains, HLA-associated TCR beta chains in a later analysis were more clonally expanded and had lower generation probabilities. Several of the top co-occurrence clusters appeared to be linked to parvovirus B19, influenza, CMV and Epstein-Barr virus, according to a later analysis. Fewer than 20 rarely observed V segments, including chromosome 9 orphons, were excluded from the earlier analysis of almost 600 of the donors because counts were too low. In a later genetic analysis, a missense DCLRE1C variant was associated with V-gene and J-gene trimming of TCR beta chains, and the association was replicated in an independent cohort. When HLA alleles, especially DR and DQ, strongly co-occurred, attributing TCR associations to individual alleles was difficult. Presence/absence analyses assumed roughly uniform sequencing depth across donors, an assumption that may not hold. CMV serostatus was the only immune exposure information available for the cohort. While some public TCRs were present in many individuals, most TCR sequences turned up only very rarely across donors. According to a later analysis, most CMV-associated TCR beta chains appeared to be HLA-restricted, and the HLA associations seemed to be driven largely by CMV exposure. In a later analysis, some 17,000 TCR beta sequences were associated with specific HLA alleles at a false discovery rate of 0.05. In this cohort, only TCR beta chains were sequenced, and detectable features were limited by the absence of alpha or paired-chain data. In vitro tests confirmed that a few of the cytomegalovirus-associated TCR beta chains recognize cytomegalovirus antigens. In a later analysis, the rate of TCR association differed among HLA loci, with DRB1 alleles having the most associated TCRs and HLA-C alleles having the fewest. In an earlier analysis of more than 450 of the donors, most TCR beta V segments were observed in productive rearrangements about 90% or about 30% of the time, broadly matching IMGT annotations. Because the 87-base-pair reads could not distinguish some IMGT-functional V segments, including TRBV6-2 and TRBV6-3, those segments were excluded. Correlated functional status among segregating V segments might reflect linkage disequilibrium, but an unknown experimental factor could not be ruled out. In both the original and validation cohorts, the classifier was reported to diagnose cytomegalovirus status with high specificity and sensitivity. According to the authors, the approach could potentially be generalized to other disease states and immunological phenotypes. A further reported finding was that TCR beta sequences accurately predicted the HLA-A and HLA-B alleles for most subjects in the first cohort. In a later genetic analysis, fewer N-insertions in productive TCRs were reported among donors in an Asian-associated ancestry cluster than the approximately 630-donor mean. A cluster of highly shared sequence variants was judged likely to represent a technical artifact of the sequencing pipeline.

V is shortened by 0 bases, J by 2 bases, and the region joining them spans 11 bases. From the cysteine up to the phenylalanine, the CDR3 has a length of 15 residues. Solely the CDR3 DNA is kept, with 45 bases framed from the first base. The germline V gene gives CDR1 as MGHRA and CDR2 as YSYEKL. About this clone itself: It has no known antigen specificity. Qualities for individual bases were not recorded, and no much larger clone is one base off.

The cohort was made up of around 720 healthy bone marrow donors. At the time of sampling, every cohort member was nominally healthy, though immune exposures that went unrecorded were likely present. The donor tested CMV seronegative and was one of the 352 seronegative cohort members. A peripheral blood sample was provided by each donor, and peripheral blood mononuclear cells were used for TCR beta sequencing. The Qiagen DNeasy Blood Extraction Kit was used to extract genomic DNA from the blood cell samples. Library preparation was by the immunoSEQ multiplex PCR assay. For the multiplex PCR, a mixture combining 60 forward primers for TCR Vbeta segments and 13 reverse primers for TCR Jbeta segments was used. The CDR3 region of rearranged TCR beta genes was amplified from genomic DNA by a multiplex PCR assay. Amplified TCR beta libraries were sequenced as 87-base-pair reads on the Illumina HiSeq System. On the study's bioinformatics: A later analysis tallied 80 million to 95 million unique TCR beta chains across the 600 to 700 repertoires, and approximately 12 million of those chains were shared by two or more donors. A nearest-neighbor algorithm error-corrected the raw reads and collapsed the reads into unique sequences, merging closely related sequences to remove PCR and sequencing errors. V, D and J gene segments were assigned by aligning CDR3 sequences to IMGT reference sequences. For a sequence to be retained, at least a six-nucleotide match to both a V gene segment and a J gene segment was required. A rearrangement was called productive if the CDR3 had no stop codons and remained in frame with V and J, and every other rearrangement was called non-productive. Following IMGT convention, CDR3 was defined as the stretch from the second conserved V-encoded cysteine up to the conserved J-encoded phenylalanine. In an earlier analysis of around 570 of the donors, sequences lacking an unambiguous match to a single V gene segment were excluded. An earlier analysis of a few hundred of the donors classified V segments as functional when productive rearrangements were above 56.7% and as segregating when the standard deviation between donors was above 5%. To diagnose cytomegalovirus status from the catalog of TCR beta chain sequences, a statistical classification framework was built. In a later analysis, V and J genes were assigned by comparing TCR nucleotide sequences against IMGT/GENE-DB human TR gene sequences. In a later analysis, CDR3 sequences and most-parsimonious VDJ recombination scenarios were assigned using the TCRdist pipeline. In a later analysis, each TCR beta chain was defined by its CDR3 amino acid sequence together with its V-gene family, and reads lacking a unique V-gene family were excluded. To address suspected cross-contamination and a sequencing artifact, a later analysis removed some 620 highly shared, low-generation-probability nucleotide sequences. In a later analysis, a clonal expansion index for each public chain was calculated from normalized within-repertoire ranks of inferred template counts. Generation probabilities in a later analysis came from a VDJ recombination model fitted to out-of-frame rearrangements, and those results were checked against IGoR. Hypergeometric tests were used in a later analysis to score TCR-TCR, TCR-HLA and TCR-CMV co-occurrence, with a repertoire-size bias correction applied to the TCR pairs. To estimate false discovery rates, a later analysis permuted the HLA or CMV assignments 20 times. A later analysis grouped co-occurring TCRs with DBSCAN, adding TCRdist sequence similarity when clustering within HLA-allele-positive subsets. Co-occurrence clustering excluded repertoires with fewer than 30,000 or more than 120,000 public chains, plus five with anomalous nucleotide sharing. The immuneACCESS repertoire file appears here via TCRdb, limited to in-frame rearrangements. These files lack a portion of the clones; in checked studies, under half of the deficit traces to unresolved V genes, and the cause of the others is not known. V, J and clone size are taken as reported in that table, and D and trimming were inferred from the DNA itself. In this sample the table shows some 150,000 clones, nearly 80% of which occur a single time. The ten most abundant clones make up over 0.6% of the sample.

This receptor was taken from a male donor in good health and CMV-seronegative. The sample taken for sequencing was PBMCs. The sequence links TRBV4-1 to TRBJ2-7; D gene: possibly TRBD2, on 6 matching bases. The DNA sequence reads TGCGCCAGCAGCCAAGATCGGAGGGAGACCTACGAGCAGTACTTC. It specifies CASSQDRRETYEQYF.